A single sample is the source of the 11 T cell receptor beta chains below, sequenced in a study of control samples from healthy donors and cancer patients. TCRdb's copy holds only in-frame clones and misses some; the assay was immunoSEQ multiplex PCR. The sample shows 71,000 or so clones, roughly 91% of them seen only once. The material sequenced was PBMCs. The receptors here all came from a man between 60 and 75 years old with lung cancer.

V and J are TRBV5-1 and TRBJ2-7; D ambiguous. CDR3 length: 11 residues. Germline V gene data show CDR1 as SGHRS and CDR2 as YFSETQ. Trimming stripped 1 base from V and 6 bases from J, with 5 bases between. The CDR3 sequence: CASSLNSEQYF. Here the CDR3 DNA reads TGCGCCAGCAGCTTGAACTCCGAGCAGTACTTC.

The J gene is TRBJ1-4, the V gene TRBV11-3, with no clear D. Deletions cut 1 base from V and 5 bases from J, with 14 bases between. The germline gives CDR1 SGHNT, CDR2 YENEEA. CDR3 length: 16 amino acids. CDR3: CASSLGPVGTNEKLFF. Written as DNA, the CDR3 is TGTGCCAGCAGCTTAGGACCCGTGGGCACCAATGAAAAACTGTTTTTT.

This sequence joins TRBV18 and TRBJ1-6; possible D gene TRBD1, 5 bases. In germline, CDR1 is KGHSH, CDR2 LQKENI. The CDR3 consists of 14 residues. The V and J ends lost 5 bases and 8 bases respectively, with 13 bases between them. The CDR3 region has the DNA TGTGCCAGCTCATCTGGGACCGGCGATTCACCCCTCCACTTT. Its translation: CASSSGTGDSPLHF.

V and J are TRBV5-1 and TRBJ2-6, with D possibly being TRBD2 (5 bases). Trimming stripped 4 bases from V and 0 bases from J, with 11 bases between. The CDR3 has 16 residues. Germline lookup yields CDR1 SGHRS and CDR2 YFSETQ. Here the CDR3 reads CASSLGGLSGANVLTF. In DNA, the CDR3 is TGCGCCAGCAGCCTCGGAGGCCTCTCTGGGGCCAACGTCCTGACTTTC.

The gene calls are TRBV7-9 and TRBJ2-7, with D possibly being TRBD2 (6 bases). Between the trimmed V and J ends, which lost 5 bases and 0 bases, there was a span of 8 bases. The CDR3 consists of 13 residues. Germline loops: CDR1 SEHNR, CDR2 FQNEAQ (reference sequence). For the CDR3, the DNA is TGTGCCAGCAGCCGCGGGGCCTCCTACGAGCAGTACTTC. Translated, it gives CASSRGASYEQYF.

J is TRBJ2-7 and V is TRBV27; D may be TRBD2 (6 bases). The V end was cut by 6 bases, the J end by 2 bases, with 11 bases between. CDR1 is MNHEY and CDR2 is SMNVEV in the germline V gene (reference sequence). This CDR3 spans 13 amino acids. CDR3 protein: CASRAGSTYEQYF. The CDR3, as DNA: TGTGCCAGCAGGGCGGGGTCCACCTACGAGCAGTACTTC.

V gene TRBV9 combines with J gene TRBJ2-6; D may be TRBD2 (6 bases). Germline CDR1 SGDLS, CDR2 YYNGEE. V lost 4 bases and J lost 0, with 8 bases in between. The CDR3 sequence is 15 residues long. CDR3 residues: CASSPGSSGANVLTF. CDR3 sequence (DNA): TGTGCCAGCAGCCCCGGGAGCTCTGGGGCCAACGTCCTGACTTTC.

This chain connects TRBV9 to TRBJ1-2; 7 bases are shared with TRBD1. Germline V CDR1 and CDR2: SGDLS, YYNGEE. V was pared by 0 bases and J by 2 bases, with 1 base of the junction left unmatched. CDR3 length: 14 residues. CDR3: CASSVEQGNYGYTF. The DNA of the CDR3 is TGTGCCAGCAGCGTAGAACAGGGGAACTATGGCTACACCTTC.

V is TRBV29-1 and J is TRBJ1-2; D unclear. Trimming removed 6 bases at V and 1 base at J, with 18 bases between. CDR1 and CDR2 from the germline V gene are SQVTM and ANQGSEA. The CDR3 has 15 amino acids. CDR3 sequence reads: CSVPTFSEVNYGYTF. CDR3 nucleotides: TGCAGCGTACCGACCTTCTCGGAGGTTAACTATGGCTACACCTTC.

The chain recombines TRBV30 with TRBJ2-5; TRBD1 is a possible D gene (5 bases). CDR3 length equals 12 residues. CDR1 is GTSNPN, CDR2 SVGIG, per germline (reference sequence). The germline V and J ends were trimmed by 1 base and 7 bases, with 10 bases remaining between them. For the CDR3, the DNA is TGTGCCTGGAGTGGATACGACAGGACCCAGTACTTC. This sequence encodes CAWSGYDRTQYF. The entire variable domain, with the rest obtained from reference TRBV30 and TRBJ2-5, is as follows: SQTIHQWPATLVQPVGSPLSLECTVEGTSNPNLYWYRQAAGRGLQLLFYSVGIGQISSEVPQNLSASRPQDRQFILSSKKLLLSDSGFYLCAWSGYDRTQYFGPGTRLLVL.

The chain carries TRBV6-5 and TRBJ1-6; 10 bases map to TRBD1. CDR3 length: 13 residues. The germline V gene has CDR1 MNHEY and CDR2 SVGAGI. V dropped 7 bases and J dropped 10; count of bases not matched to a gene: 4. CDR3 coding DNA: TGTGCCAGCAACCGGGACAGGGGCTCACCCCTCCACTTT. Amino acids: CASNRDRGSPLHF.